What follows are 7 T cell receptor beta chains derived from one specimen sequenced in a study of OX40 agonist ivuxolimab in advanced cancers. This table comes from immunoSEQ multiplex PCR, and its TCRdb copy is limited to in-frame clones, with some not included. The repertoire has tens of thousands of clones, 82% of them found once; the top ten carry 1.5% to 2%. The material was CD4+ or CD8+ T cells sorted from blood, obtained in a trial of the OX40 agonist ivuxolimab. The origin of the receptors is an adult with an advanced solid tumor such as melanoma, head and neck, liver or kidney cancer.

The chain joins TRBV19 to TRBJ2-7; no definite D call. The ends were cut back, 2 bases at V and 1 base at J, with 18 bases in the middle. The CDR3 is 17 amino acids. CDR1 is LNHDA and CDR2 is SQIVND in the germline V gene (reference sequence). The CDR3 sequence: CASSILPATVGSYEQYF. CDR3 nucleotide sequence: TGTGCCAGTAGTATACTTCCGGCAACAGTGGGGTCCTACGAGCAGTACTTC.

This chain connects TRBV7-2 to TRBJ1-2; 7 positions match TRBD1. CDR3 length equals 14 residues. The J segment lost 4 bases and the V segment lost 5 bases, leaving 7 bases of the junction unmatched. Per the germline V gene, CDR1 is SGHTA and CDR2 is FQGNSA. This CDR3 reads CASSTDRDSYGYTF. CDR3 bases: TGTGCCAGCAGCACCGACAGGGACTCCTATGGCTACACCTTC.

The genes are TRBV5-6 and TRBJ2-7, with a weak D call TRBD1 (6 bases). V shed 4 bases and J shed 0 bases, with 11 bases lying between them. The germline V gene encodes CDR1 SGHDT and CDR2 YYEEEE. The CDR3 spans 14 residues. The DNA for the CDR3 is TGTGCCAGCAGCCCCGGACAGATCTCCTACGAGCAGTACTTC. Its translation: CASSPGQISYEQYF.

This rearrangement joins TRBV5-1 to TRBJ2-7; perhaps TRBD1 as D (6 bases). The CDR3 runs to 13 residues. Between the trimmed V and J ends, which lost 0 bases and 5 bases, there was a span of 9 bases. The germline gives CDR1 SGHRS, CDR2 YFSETQ. CDR3 protein: CASSLGGGNEQYF. The CDR3 DNA is TGCGCCAGCAGCTTGGGAGGGGGAAACGAGCAGTACTTC.

J is TRBJ2-7 and V is TRBV7-2, with TRBD1 identical over 9 bases. With 5 bases clipped from V and 5 bases from J, the junction kept 4 bases outside the gene matches. This CDR3 has 13 amino acids. Germline V gene lookup returns CDR1 SGHTA and CDR2 FQGNSA. The CDR3 is CASSRDRDHEQYF. The CDR3 bases are TGTGCCAGCAGCAGGGACAGGGACCACGAGCAGTACTTC.

This chain joins TRBV5-1 and TRBJ1-1, with TRBD1 identical over 9 bases. There are 15 residues in the CDR3. J was trimmed by 1 base and V by 4 bases; bases with no gene match: 5. The V gene's germline CDR1 is SGHRS and CDR2 YFSETQ. CDR3 nucleotide sequence: TGCGCCAGCAGCCCTAGGACAGGGGAGAACACTGAAGCTTTCTTT. Its translation is CASSPRTGENTEAFF. Together with reference TRBV5-1 and TRBJ1-1, the CDR3 gives the full variable domain: KAGVTQTPRYLIKTRGQQVTLSCSPISGHRSVSWYQQTPGQGLQFLFEYFSETQRNKGNFPGRFSGRQFSNSRSEMNVSTLELGDSALYLCASSPRTGENTEAFFGQGTRLTVV.

The chain carries TRBV30 and TRBJ2-7, with unresolved D. Trimming removed 3 bases from V and 8 bases from J, with 20 bases in between. Germline V CDR1 and CDR2: GTSNPN, SVGIG (reference sequence). This CDR3 is built from 14 residues. The CDR3 nucleotides are TGTGCCTGGAGCCGAGACTTTTTTACGGTCCAGCAGTACTTC. Protein product: CAWSRDFFTVQQYF.